One and the same sample provided the 32 T cell receptor beta chains below, sequenced in a study of T cell responses to AZD1222 COVID-19 vaccine (dated by TCRdb to the early 2020s). Library preparation employed the immunoSEQ multiplex PCR assay. The clones in this table, taken by TCRdb from immuneACCESS, are in-frame only. Not every clone is retained; where verified, under half of the shortfall comes from an unresolved V gene, and the cause of the rest is unknown. Present in this sample are around 110,000 clones, about 90% of which were seen just once. The top ten clonotypes cover 1.6% of the sample. Sample time point, as interpreted from the label and publication: about 28 days (+/-7) after the second vaccine dose. Sequencing used peripheral blood, obtained 28 days after the second AZD1222 dose. Receptor source: an adult who received the AZD1222 COVID-19 vaccine.

The J gene is TRBJ2-3, the V gene TRBV18, with TRBD2 identical over 10 bases. V trimming: 2 bases; J trimming: 4 bases; junction bases outside the gene matches: 6. The CDR3 totals 16 residues. CDR1 and CDR2 (germline): KGHSH, LQKENI. The CDR3 bases are TGTGCCAGCTCACCAACAGGGACTAGCGTCCCAGATACGCAGTATTTT. Its translation: CASSPTGTSVPDTQYF. Full variable domain (outside the CDR3, taken from reference TRBV18 and TRBJ2-3): NAGVMQNPRHLVRRRGQEARLRCSPMKGHSHVYWYRQLPEEGLKFMVYLQKENIIDESGMPKERFSAEFPKEGPSILRIQQVVRGDSAAYFCASSPTGTSVPDTQYFGPGTRLTVL.

This chain uses TRBV6-5 with TRBJ2-3, with no clear D. Germline CDR1 reads MNHEY; CDR2 reads SVGAGI. The CDR3 runs 13 residues. Trimming stripped 6 bases from V and 2 bases from J, with 9 bases between. The CDR3 sequence is CASRAGTTDTQYF. The CDR3 region has the DNA TGTGCCAGCAGAGCAGGCACCACAGATACGCAGTATTTT.

V and J are TRBV30 and TRBJ1-6, with a weak D call TRBD1 (5 bases). Germline V gene data show CDR1 as GTSNPN and CDR2 as SVGIG (reference sequence). This CDR3 is built from 13 residues. The V gene lost 3 bases and the J gene lost 10 bases, with 13 bases spanning the gap. As DNA, the CDR3 is TGTGCCTGGAGCACCAACGGGGCATCACCCCTCCACTTT. Its translation is CAWSTNGASPLHF. Full variable domain (rest looked up from reference TRBV30 and TRBJ1-6): SQTIHQWPATLVQPVGSPLSLECTVEGTSNPNLYWYRQAAGRGLQLLFYSVGIGQISSEVPQNLSASRPQDRQFILSSKKLLLSDSGFYLCAWSTNGASPLHFGNGTRLTVT.

This sequence joins TRBV30 and TRBJ1-5; TRBD1 is a possible D gene (5 bases). Trimming shortened V by 2 bases and J by 0 bases, and 8 bases separated the two germline ends. The CDR3 extends over 14 amino acids. Germline V CDR1 and CDR2: GTSNPN, SVGIG (reference sequence). The DNA of the CDR3 is TGTGCCTGGAGTTTGGACACTAGCAATCAGCCCCAGCATTTT. Translating gives CAWSLDTSNQPQHF.

The chain uses TRBV7-3 and TRBJ2-5, with D hard to call. This CDR3 comprises 15 residues. V was cut by 2 bases and J by 5 bases, with 15 bases left in between. The germline gives CDR1 SGHTA, CDR2 FQGTGA. The CDR3 loop reads CASSLGNTGGETQYF. The DNA for the CDR3 is TGTGCCAGCAGCTTAGGAAATACCGGTGGCGAGACCCAGTACTTC.

The chain recombines TRBV5-4 with TRBJ2-2; 14 positions agree with TRBD2. The ends lost 5 bases at V and 6 bases at J; junction bases unmatched: 6. The CDR3 has 16 amino acids. Germline CDR1 and CDR2: SGHNT and YYREEE (reference sequence). This CDR3 reads CASSPTSGRGAGELFF. For the CDR3, the DNA is TGTGCCAGCAGTCCGACTAGCGGGAGGGGGGCCGGGGAGCTGTTTTTT. Full variable domain (outside the CDR3, taken from reference TRBV5-4 and TRBJ2-2): ETGVTQSPTHLIKTRGQQVTLRCSSQSGHNTVSWYQQALGQGPQFIFQYYREEENGRGNFPPRFSGLQFPNYSSELNVNALELDDSALYLCASSPTSGRGAGELFFGEGSRLTVL.

The chain joins TRBV6-1 to TRBJ1-5; D is undetermined. V was shortened by 1 base and J by 4 bases, with 5 bases between the two germline ends. The germline gives CDR1 MNHNS, CDR2 SASEGT. The CDR3 is made up of 13 amino acids. CDR3 nucleotides: TGTGCCAGCAGTGAAGTTGGTAATCAGCCCCAGCATTTT. It translates to CASSEVGNQPQHF.

This clone was counted only a few times. The chain combines TRBV9 with TRBJ2-7; D not certain. Germline CDR1 and CDR2: SGDLS and YYNGEE. V was trimmed by 0 bases and J by 4 bases, leaving 14 bases between them. CDR3 length: 15 amino acids. The CDR3 protein is CASSVAVTENYEQYF. CDR3 coding DNA: TGTGCCAGCAGCGTAGCTGTGACCGAAAATTACGAGCAGTACTTC.

The rearrangement joins TRBV28 to TRBJ2-5; D is unresolved. V lost 1 base and J lost 7, with 7 bases in between. There are 12 residues in the CDR3. Germline V lookup: CDR1 MDHEN, CDR2 SYDVKM. Written as DNA, the CDR3 is TGTGCCAGCAGTTTATCCCCTCGGACCCAGTACTTC. Amino acid sequence: CASSLSPRTQYF. The entire variable domain, with the rest obtained from reference TRBV28 and TRBJ2-5, is as follows: DVKVTQSSRYLVKRTGEKVFLECVQDMDHENMFWYRQDPGLGLRLIYFSYDVKMKEKGDIPEGYSVSREKKERFSLILESASTNQTSMYLCASSLSPRTQYFGPGTRLLVL.

The V and J genes are TRBV7-6 and TRBJ2-5; D is possibly TRBD2 (5 bases). Trimming stripped 4 bases from V and 4 bases from J, with 16 bases between. The germline V gene has CDR1 SGHVS and CDR2 FNYEAQ. This CDR3 has 15 residues. The CDR3 region has the DNA TGTGCCAGCAGCTCCCCGCCCCACAGCGGAGAGACCCAGTACTTC. Translating it yields CASSSPPHSGETQYF.

The chain employs TRBV28 and TRBJ2-3; 8 bases are shared with TRBD2. This CDR3 has 17 amino acids. Per the germline V gene, CDR1 is MDHEN and CDR2 is SYDVKM. J was trimmed by 2 bases and V by 5 bases; bases with no gene match: 12. The CDR3 here is CASSPTREAVNTDTQYF. Here the CDR3 DNA reads TGTGCCAGCAGTCCCACGCGGGAGGCGGTCAACACAGATACGCAGTATTTT.

In DNA form, the CDR3 reads TGTGCCAGCAGCTTAAACTGGCCACCCCTCCACTTT. Encoded protein: CASSLNWPPLHF. The rearrangement links TRBV7-8 to TRBJ1-6, with D uncertain. CDR1 SGHVS and CDR2 FQNEAQ come from the germline V gene. V shed 2 bases and J shed 11 bases, with 7 bases lying between them. CDR3 size: 12 residues.

The chain links TRBV5-6 to TRBJ1-1; the D is unclear. Trimming removed 4 bases from V and 5 bases from J, with 12 bases in between. In germline, CDR1 is SGHDT, CDR2 YYEEEE. This CDR3 is 13 amino acids long. The CDR3 loop is CASSPWRLTEAFF. In DNA form, the CDR3 reads TGTGCCAGCAGCCCATGGCGGCTTACTGAAGCTTTCTTT.

This sequence joins TRBV3-1 (or the pseudogene TRBV3-2) and TRBJ1-1; TRBD1 agrees at 7 bases. Unmatched junction bases numbered 0, after V lost 1 base and J lost 1 base. Germline lookup yields CDR1 LGHDT and CDR2 YNNKEL (reference sequence). The CDR3 has 14 residues. CDR3 amino acids: CASSQGTGNTEAFF. The CDR3 DNA is TGTGCCAGCAGCCAAGGGACAGGGAACACTGAAGCTTTCTTT.

The V call is TRBV3-1 (or the pseudogene TRBV3-2), the J call TRBJ2-5, with D maybe TRBD2 (5 bases). Trimming took 2 bases from V and 5 from J, leaving 12 bases between them. Looked up from germline, CDR1 is LGHDT and CDR2 is YNNKEL (reference sequence). This CDR3 has 14 residues. CDR3 in DNA: TGTGCCAGCAGCCAATTCGGGGTTGGGGAGACCCAGTACTTC. It codes for CASSQFGVGETQYF.

The J gene is TRBJ1-1, the V gene TRBV27, with 9 bases identical to TRBD1. The V gene's germline CDR1 is MNHEY and CDR2 SMNVEV (reference sequence). With V trimmed by 3 bases and J by 5 bases, 4 bases remained unmatched. The CDR3 totals 14 residues. The CDR3 reads CASSFGQGRTEAFF. The CDR3 DNA sequence: TGTGCCAGCAGTTTCGGACAGGGGAGGACTGAAGCTTTCTTT.

Details on this clone: The identical CDR3 is also encoded by other nucleotide sequences in the sample. The chain couples TRBV19 to TRBJ1-1, with 10 bases fitting TRBD1. Trimming cost V 4 bases and J 0 bases; bases outside gene matches: 5. Germline assignment: CDR1 LNHDA and CDR2 SQIVND (reference sequence). There are 16 residues in the CDR3. The CDR3, as DNA: TGTGCCAGTAGTACACCGGGACAGGGGTTGAACACTGAAGCTTTCTTT. It codes for CASSTPGQGLNTEAFF.

The V gene is TRBV28, the J gene TRBJ1-5; possibly TRBD1 for D (5 bases). The germline V and J ends were trimmed by 5 bases and 6 bases, with 17 bases remaining between them. The CDR3 extends over 15 amino acids. CDR1 MDHEN and CDR2 SYDVKM come from the germline V gene. The chain's CDR3 is CASSGGNAPSQPQHF. The CDR3, as DNA: TGTGCCAGCAGTGGGGGGAATGCTCCAAGTCAGCCCCAGCATTTT.

This clone was detected only once. CDR3 sequence (DNA): TGCGCCAGCAGAGCTTCAGGGCTTTCCGGCGAGCAGTACTTC. Protein: CASRASGLSGEQYF. The chain carries TRBV4-1 and TRBJ2-7; D is perhaps TRBD1 (5 bases). The germline CDR1 and CDR2 sequences are MGHRA and YSYEKL. CDR3 length: 14 residues. Trimming shortened V by 6 bases and J by 6 bases, and 18 bases separated the two germline ends.

The V gene is TRBV11-2, the J gene TRBJ1-2; D gene unclear. The germline V and J ends were trimmed by 3 bases and 8 bases, with 10 bases remaining between them. This CDR3 comprises 12 residues. Looked up from germline, CDR1 is SGHAT and CDR2 is FQNNGV. Written as DNA, the CDR3 is TGTGCCAGCAGCTTCGAGGGTTCCGGCTACACCTTC. This gives the protein CASSFEGSGYTF.

The rearrangement uses TRBV28 and TRBJ1-3; no clear D. CDR1 MDHEN and CDR2 SYDVKM come from the germline V gene. The CDR3 is 16 amino acids. The V and J ends lost 4 bases and 0 bases respectively, with 13 bases between them. The CDR3 is CASSSLGVHSGNTIYF. The CDR3 DNA reads as TGTGCCAGCAGTTCACTGGGTGTGCACTCTGGAAACACCATATATTTT.

The chain has TRBV9 and TRBJ2-5; 8 nucleotides agree with TRBD1. Trimming cost V 4 bases and J 4 bases; bases outside gene matches: 9. The CDR3 has 15 residues. Germline V gene sequence: CDR1 SGDLS, CDR2 YYNGEE. The CDR3 DNA reads TGTGCCAGCAGCCCCAGGCAGGGGGCGGGAGAGACCCAGTACTTC. Its protein is CASSPRQGAGETQYF. Complete variable domain (other parts from reference TRBV9 and TRBJ2-5): DSGVTQTPKHLITATGQRVTLRCSPRSGDLSVYWYQQSLDQGLQFLIQYYNGEERAKGNILERFSAQQFPDLHSELNLSSLELGDSALYFCASSPRQGAGETQYFGPGTRLLVL.

The chain recombines TRBV7-9 with TRBJ2-2; D unclear. The CDR3 loop spans 15 amino acids. Per germline, CDR1 SEHNR and CDR2 FQNEAQ (reference sequence). Trimming stripped 3 bases from V and 0 bases from J, with 8 bases between. The CDR3 region is CASSFSEANTGELFF. In DNA form, the CDR3 reads TGTGCCAGCAGCTTCTCCGAGGCGAACACCGGGGAGCTGTTTTTT.

The chain has TRBV9 and TRBJ2-1, with D uncertain. Trimming removed 0 bases from V and 0 bases from J, with 7 bases in between. CDR1 SGDLS and CDR2 YYNGEE come from the germline V gene. This CDR3 is built from 15 residues. Here the CDR3 reads CASSVDRSSYNEQFF. The CDR3 DNA sequence: TGTGCCAGCAGCGTAGACCGTAGCTCCTACAATGAGCAGTTCTTC.

The chain employs TRBV25-1 and TRBJ1-1, with 9 bases identical to TRBD1. Germline V gene sequence: CDR1 MGHDK, CDR2 SYGVNS. V trimming: 5 bases; J trimming: 5 bases; junction bases outside the gene matches: 9. CDR3 size: 15 residues. This chain's CDR3 is CASSLMDRGRTEAFF. For the CDR3, the DNA is TGTGCCAGCAGTCTCATGGACAGGGGTAGGACTGAAGCTTTCTTT.

DNA of the CDR3: TGTGCCAGCAAAGACAGACAGGCACCTCATGAAAAACTGTTTTTT. Translating gives CASKDRQAPHEKLFF. The chain couples TRBV28 to TRBJ1-4; perhaps TRBD1 as D (6 bases). Trimming left V 7 bases short and J 6 bases short, with 18 bases between. This CDR3 spans 15 amino acids. Germline CDR1 reads MDHEN; CDR2 reads SYDVKM.

The chain combines TRBV11-2 with TRBJ1-2, with TRBD1 as a possible D gene (5 bases). The CDR3 is 17 residues long. The germline CDR1 and CDR2 sequences are SGHAT and FQNNGV. V was clipped by 0 bases and J by 4 bases, with 18 bases between them. The CDR3 bases are TGTGCCAGCAGCTTAGACTCACGGCAGGGCCTTGGCTATGGCTACACCTTC. This codes for CASSLDSRQGLGYGYTF.

The chain uses TRBV7-2 and TRBJ1-4; D unresolved. CDR1 and CDR2 from the germline V gene are SGHTA and FQGNSA. The CDR3 length is 16 residues. Trimming removed 1 base at V and 7 bases at J, with 16 bases between. This CDR3 is CASSLGRTKGIEKLFF. In DNA, the CDR3 is TGTGCCAGCAGCTTAGGGCGTACCAAAGGCATTGAAAAACTGTTTTTT.

This clone was detected a few times. The chain has TRBV5-1 and TRBJ1-1; 8 nucleotides match TRBD1. Looked up from germline, CDR1 is SGHRS and CDR2 is YFSETQ. The CDR3 consists of 11 residues. The V and J ends lost 5 bases and 11 bases, in that order; junction bases with no gene match: 5. CDR3 residues: CASSETGDAFF. Written as DNA, the CDR3 is TGCGCCAGCAGTGAGACAGGGGACGCTTTCTTT.

The chain employs TRBV6-6 and TRBJ2-5; D tentatively fits TRBD1 or TRBD2 (5 bases each). From germline, CDR1 is MNHNY and CDR2 SVGAGI (reference sequence). V lost 6 bases and J lost 5, with 13 bases in between. This CDR3 spans 13 amino acids. This chain's CDR3 is CASSPEEGETQYF. The CDR3 coding sequence is TGTGCCAGCAGCCCCGAAGAGGGGGAGACCCAGTACTTC.

The table lists this clone with a count of one. The DNA of the CDR3 is TGTGCCAGCAGTTATGGGGGCTCCTTTACCTCCTACGAGCAGTACTTC. Protein sequence: CASSYGGSFTSYEQYF. J is TRBJ2-7 and V is TRBV6-5, with D possibly matching TRBD1 (6 bases). V lost 3 bases, J lost 0 bases, and 15 bases lay in between. The CDR3 is 16 amino acids. CDR1 is MNHEY and CDR2 is SVGAGI in the germline V gene.

In its sample, this clone was seen a few times. The chain combines TRBV7-8 with TRBJ2-1; no firm D call. V dropped 3 bases and J dropped 6 bases, with 18 bases sitting between them. CDR1 is SGHVS, CDR2 FQNEAQ, per germline. This CDR3 comprises 16 residues. CDR3 sequence reads: CASSFRPQTGANEQFF. CDR3 bases: TGTGCCAGCAGCTTTAGGCCTCAAACCGGCGCCAATGAGCAGTTCTTC.